This note documents a single T cell receptor beta chain sequence. The assay was immunoSEQ multiplex PCR, and TCRdb's table has in-frame clones only and misses some. The table records a few hundred thousand clones, 67% of them present only once. This entry is derived from a study of cytotoxic CD8 clonotypes in ibrutinib-treated CLL. Study at large: Responses: about 25 partial, 2 complete; after median approximately 68 months, around 15 stayed remitted, approximately twelve progressed. Median treatment time before response sampling was approximately 11 months, range 6 to 36. Productive templates per sample averaged roughly 260,000; productive rearrangements, 80,000 to 95,000.

Trimming shortened V by 8 bases and J by 4 bases, and 14 bases separated the two germline ends. Germline assignment: CDR1 MDHEN and CDR2 SYDVKM. The CDR3 sequence is 13 residues long. This receptor was taken from a human donor with chronic lymphocytic leukemia. The material was PBMCs, obtained after 36 months of ibrutinib treatment. The chain links TRBV28 to TRBJ1-2, with D uncertain. This chain's CDR3 is CASFNTVPYGYTF. The DNA of the CDR3 is TGTGCCAGCTTTAATACAGTCCCCTATGGCTACACCTTC.